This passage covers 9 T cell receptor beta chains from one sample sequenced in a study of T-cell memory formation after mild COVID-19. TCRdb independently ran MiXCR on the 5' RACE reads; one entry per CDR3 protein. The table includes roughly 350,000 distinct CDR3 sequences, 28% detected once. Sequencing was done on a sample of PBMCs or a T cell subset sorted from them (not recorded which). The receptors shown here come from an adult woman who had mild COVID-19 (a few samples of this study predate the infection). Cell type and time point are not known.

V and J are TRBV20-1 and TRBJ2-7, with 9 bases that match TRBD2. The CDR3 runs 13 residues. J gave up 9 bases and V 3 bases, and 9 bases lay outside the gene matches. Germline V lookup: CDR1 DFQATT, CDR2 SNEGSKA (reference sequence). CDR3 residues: CSARSSGTTGQYF. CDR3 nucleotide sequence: TGCAGTGCTAGGTCTAGCGGGACTACCGGGCAGTACTTC.

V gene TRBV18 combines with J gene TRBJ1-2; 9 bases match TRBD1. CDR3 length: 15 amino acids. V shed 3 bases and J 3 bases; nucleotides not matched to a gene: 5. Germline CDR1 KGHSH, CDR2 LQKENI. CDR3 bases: TGTGCCAGCTCACCTTCTACAGGGGGCGACTATGGCTACACCTTC. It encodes CASSPSTGGDYGYTF.

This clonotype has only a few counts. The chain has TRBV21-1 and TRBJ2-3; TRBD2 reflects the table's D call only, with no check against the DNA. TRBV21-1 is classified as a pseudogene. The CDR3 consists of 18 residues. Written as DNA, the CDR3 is TGTGCCAGCAGCACGGGGGAGGCTCCTCGAACTAGCACAGATACGCAGTATTTT. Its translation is CASSTGEAPRTSTDTQYF.

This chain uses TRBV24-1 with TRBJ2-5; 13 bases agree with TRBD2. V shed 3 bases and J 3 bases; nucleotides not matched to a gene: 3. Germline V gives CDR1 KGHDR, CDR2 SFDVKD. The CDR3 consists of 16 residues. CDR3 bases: TGTGCCACCAGTGATAGGACTAGCGGGAGTAAAGAGACCCAGTACTTC. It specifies CATSDRTSGSKETQYF.

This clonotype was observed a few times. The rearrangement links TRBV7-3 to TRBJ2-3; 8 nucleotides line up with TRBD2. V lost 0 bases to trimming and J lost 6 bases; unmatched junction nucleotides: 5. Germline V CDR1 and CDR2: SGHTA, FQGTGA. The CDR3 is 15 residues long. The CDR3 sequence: CASSLTGGGMDTQYF. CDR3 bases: TGTGCCAGCAGCTTAACCGGGGGGGGAATGGATACGCAGTATTTT.

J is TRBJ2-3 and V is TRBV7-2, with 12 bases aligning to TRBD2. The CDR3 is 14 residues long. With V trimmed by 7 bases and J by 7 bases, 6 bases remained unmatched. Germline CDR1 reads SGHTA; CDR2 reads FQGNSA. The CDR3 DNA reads TGTGCCAGCACGACTAGCGGGGGATTCCATACGCAGTATTTT. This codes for CASTTSGGFHTQYF.

DNA for the CDR3: TGTGCCAGCTCACCAAGTGCCGGGCCCACCGATACGCAGTATTTT. Translating gives CASSPSAGPTDTQYF. The chain employs TRBV18 and TRBJ2-3; D is unresolved. The CDR3 runs 15 residues. Between the trimmed V and J ends, which lost 2 bases and 6 bases, there was a span of 15 bases. Germline V gene lookup returns CDR1 KGHSH and CDR2 LQKENI.

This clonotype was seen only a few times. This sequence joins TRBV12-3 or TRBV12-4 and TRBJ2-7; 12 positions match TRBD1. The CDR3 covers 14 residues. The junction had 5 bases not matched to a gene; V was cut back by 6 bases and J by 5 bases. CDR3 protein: CASSWGQGANEQYF. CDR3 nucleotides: TGTGCCAGCAGCTGGGGACAGGGGGCGAACGAGCAGTACTTC.

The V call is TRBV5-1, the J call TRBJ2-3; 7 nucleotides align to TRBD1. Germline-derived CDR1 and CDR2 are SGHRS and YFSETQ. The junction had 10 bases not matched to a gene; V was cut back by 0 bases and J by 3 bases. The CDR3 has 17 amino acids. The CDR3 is CASSLAYDRVGTDTQYF. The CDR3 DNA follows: TGCGCCAGCAGCTTGGCCTATGACAGGGTGGGGACAGATACGCAGTATTTT.